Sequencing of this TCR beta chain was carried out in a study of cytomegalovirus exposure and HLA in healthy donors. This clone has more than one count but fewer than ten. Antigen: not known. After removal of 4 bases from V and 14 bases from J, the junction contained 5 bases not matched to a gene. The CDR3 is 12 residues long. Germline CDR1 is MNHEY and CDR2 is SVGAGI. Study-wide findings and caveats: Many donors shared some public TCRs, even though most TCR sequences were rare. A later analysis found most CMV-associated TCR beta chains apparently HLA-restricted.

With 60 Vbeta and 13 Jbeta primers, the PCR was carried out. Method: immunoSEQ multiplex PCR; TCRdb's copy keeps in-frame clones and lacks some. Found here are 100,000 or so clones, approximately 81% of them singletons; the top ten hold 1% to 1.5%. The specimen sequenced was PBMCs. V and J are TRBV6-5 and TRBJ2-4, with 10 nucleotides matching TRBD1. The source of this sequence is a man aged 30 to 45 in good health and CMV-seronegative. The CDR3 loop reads CASSSPGTGEYF. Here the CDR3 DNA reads TGTGCCAGCAGTTCCCCCGGGACAGGGGAGTACTTC.